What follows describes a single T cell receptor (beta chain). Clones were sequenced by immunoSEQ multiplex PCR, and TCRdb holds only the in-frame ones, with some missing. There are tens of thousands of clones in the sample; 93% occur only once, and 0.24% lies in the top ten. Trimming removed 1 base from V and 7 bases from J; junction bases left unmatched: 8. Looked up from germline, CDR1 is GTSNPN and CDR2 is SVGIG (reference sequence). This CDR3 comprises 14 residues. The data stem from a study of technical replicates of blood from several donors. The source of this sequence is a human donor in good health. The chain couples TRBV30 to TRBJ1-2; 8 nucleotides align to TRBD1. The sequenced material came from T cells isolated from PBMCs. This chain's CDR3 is CAWSDQGALVGYTF. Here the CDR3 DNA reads TGTGCCTGGAGTGACCAGGGGGCGCTGGTTGGCTACACCTTC.